What follows describes a single TCR beta chain. This clone was counted a single time. Its antigen has not been determined. Base-call qualities are not available, and no considerably larger clone is one nucleotide away. Other DNA variants within this sample encode the same CDR3. The study evaluated CTLA-4 blockade (ipilimumab) given together with focal radiation therapy in patients who had chemo-refractory metastatic non-small-cell lung cancer. To prepare the library, the immunoSEQ multiplex PCR assay was applied. TCRdb holds this immuneACCESS table with in-frame rearrangements only. Some clones are missing; in checked studies, unresolved V genes explain under half, and the rest has no known cause. The sample table shows some 49,000 clones, and around 83% are seen once. Clones ranked in the top ten supply 25% to 35% of the sample. The sample belongs to a study of radiotherapy plus CTLA-4 blockade in lung cancer (dated by TCRdb to 2016 to 2018). In terms of the full investigation: Among the enrolled patients, about 19% had an objective response, and 25% to 35% reached disease control. The research as a whole found: The strongest predictors of response were reported to be early dynamic shifts in blood T cell clones along with a rise in serum interferon-beta following radiation. TCR clones derived from tumors expanded in peripheral blood after treatment with radiotherapy and ipilimumab.

According to the germline V gene (reference sequence), CDR1 reads LNHDA and CDR2 reads SQIVND. From cysteine to phenylalanine, the CDR3 is 14 amino acids long. Solely the CDR3 DNA is kept, with 42 bases framed from the first base. Clipping removes 3 bases from V and 3 bases from J, with 4 as the unmatched junction base count. The source was peripheral blood, collected from a patient treated with radiotherapy plus ipilimumab. Here the chain combines TRBV19 and TRBJ1-1, with 7 middle bases fitting TRBD1. The sequence was collected from a human donor with non-small cell lung cancer whose response to radiotherapy plus ipilimumab could not be evaluated. The nucleotide sequence is TGTGCCAGTAGTATTTACAGGGGAGACACTGAAGCTTTCTTT. This translates into CASSIYRGDTEAFF. With all but the CDR3 taken from the reference TRBV19 and TRBJ1-1 genes, the full variable domain is: DGGITQSPKYLFRKEGQNVTLSCEQNLNHDAMYWYRQDPGQGLRLIYYSQIVNDFQKGDIAEGYSVSREKKESFPLTVTSAQKNPTAFYLCASSIYRGDTEAFFGQGTRLTVV.